What follows are 9 T cell receptor beta chains derived from one specimen sequenced in a study of T cell responses to AZD1222 COVID-19 vaccine. The protocol was immunoSEQ multiplex PCR, while the TCRdb copy is restricted to in-frame clones and leaves out a portion. The sample lists roughly 180,000 clones, roughly 94% occurring once. The material was peripheral blood, obtained 28 days after the second AZD1222 dose. These receptors all come from an adult who received the AZD1222 COVID-19 vaccine.

Written as DNA, the CDR3 is TGTGCCAGCAGTTTTGGACAGGACTACGAGCAGTACTTC. The encoded protein is CASSFGQDYEQYF. The V call is TRBV28, the J call TRBJ2-7; 7 bases line up with TRBD1. This CDR3 has 13 residues. V trimming: 3 bases; J trimming: 3 bases; junction bases outside the gene matches: 2. Germline V gene data show CDR1 as MDHEN and CDR2 as SYDVKM.

The V call is TRBV19, the J call TRBJ2-2; 7 bases are a match to TRBD1. The junction had 2 bases not matched to a gene; V was cut back by 1 base and J by 6 bases. There are 14 residues in the CDR3. CDR1 and CDR2 from the germline V gene are LNHDA and SQIVND (reference sequence). CDR3 loop: CASSIVGQAGELFF. The CDR3 DNA reads as TGTGCCAGTAGTATAGTAGGACAGGCCGGGGAGCTGTTTTTT.

The genes are TRBV12-3 or TRBV12-4 and TRBJ2-7; perhaps TRBD1 as D (6 bases). This CDR3 spans 13 amino acids. The V and J ends lost 5 bases and 5 bases respectively, with 13 bases between them. CDR3: CASSHGQPNEQYF. In DNA, the CDR3 is TGTGCCAGCAGTCACGGACAGCCGAACGAGCAGTACTTC.

With respect to this clone: The same CDR3 arises from other DNA sequences in this sample as well. The chain links TRBV12-5 to TRBJ2-3; D gene unclear. Deletions cut 5 bases from V and 0 bases from J, with 3 bases between. This CDR3 spans 12 amino acids. Per germline, CDR1 LGHNT and CDR2 FRNRAP. The CDR3 loop reads CASGLSTDTQYF. The CDR3 coding sequence is TGTGCTAGTGGTCTTAGCACAGATACGCAGTATTTT.

The gene calls are TRBV4-3 and TRBJ1-4; 7 bases are a match to TRBD1. The V gene's germline CDR1 is LGHNA and CDR2 YSLEER. The CDR3 is 14 residues long. The ends lost 5 bases at V and 5 bases at J; junction bases unmatched: 5. CDR3 protein: CASSLQGRNEKLFF. The CDR3 DNA reads as TGCGCCAGCAGCTTACAGGGGCGGAATGAAAAACTGTTTTTT.

The J gene is TRBJ1-1, the V gene TRBV7-9; maybe TRBD1 (6 bases). This CDR3 comprises 17 residues. Germline V CDR1 and CDR2: SEHNR, FQNEAQ (reference sequence). Trimming removed 0 bases from V and 4 bases from J, with 18 bases in between. The CDR3 region has the DNA TGTGCCAGCAGCTTAGCTTTTGCCGGCAGGGGTGGCACTGAAGCTTTCTTT. It yields the protein CASSLAFAGRGGTEAFF.

The rearrangement links TRBV9 to TRBJ1-4; no clear D gene. The V end lost 4 bases, the J end lost 6 bases, and 10 bases lay between the germline ends. Germline V gene lookup returns CDR1 SGDLS and CDR2 YYNGEE. The CDR3 loop spans 13 amino acids. CDR3 sequence (DNA): TGTGCCAGCAGCCCTGGGGATGATGAAAAACTGTTTTTT. It is translated as CASSPGDDEKLFF.

The chain carries TRBV4-2 and TRBJ1-2, with a possible D match to TRBD1 (6 bases). The CDR3 runs 15 residues. The V end lost 0 bases, the J end lost 7 bases, and 15 bases lay between the germline ends. Looked up from germline, CDR1 is LGHNA and CDR2 is YNFKEQ. Here the CDR3 DNA reads TGTGCCAGCAGCCAAGAGGGTCCGGGGGCACGTGGCTACACCTTC. As protein: CASSQEGPGARGYTF.

The chain couples TRBV11-2 to TRBJ1-2, with a weak D call TRBD1 (5 bases). From germline, CDR1 is SGHAT and CDR2 FQNNGV. Trimming shortened V by 6 bases and J by 12 bases, and 23 bases separated the two germline ends. The CDR3 covers 14 residues. The CDR3 DNA sequence: TGTGCCAGCAGGTTTACCCGGGACGGCGGAGTACACACCTTC. This codes for CASRFTRDGGVHTF.